Detailed here is one T cell receptor (beta chain). What it recognizes is unknown. The data were obtained in a study of CD8+ T cells in alopecia areata. Study context: Treated patients swallowed 5 to 10 mg of oral tofacitinib twice daily. General study findings and limits: The study found higher clonality in lesional than normal scalp, especially in alopecia totalis/universalis.

TCR sequencing used cDNA made by reverse transcription of extracted RNA. Using immunoSEQ multiplex PCR, the repertoire was profiled, and TCRdb retains in-frame clones only, with some absent. The data show hundreds of thousands of clones, about three fifths seen once. CDR1 and CDR2 from the germline V gene are SQVTM and ANQGSEA. This CDR3 comprises 14 residues. After removal of 7 bases from V and 1 base from J, the junction contained 6 bases not matched to a gene. The starting material was CD4+ T cells sorted from blood, obtained at week 0. This rearrangement joins TRBV29-1 to TRBJ1-4; 7 bases map to TRBD1. The sequence was obtained from a human donor with alopecia areata. Here the CDR3 reads CSATGDLTNEKLFF. The CDR3 DNA is TGCAGCGCCACAGGGGACCTAACTAATGAAAAACTGTTTTTT.